This TCR beta chain was identified during a study of shared clonotypes between healthy human individuals. Study-level results: Sampling included only blood; tissue repertoires likely differ.

Of note for this clone: Its antigen remains unknown.

In germline, CDR1 is GTSNPN, CDR2 SVGIG (reference sequence). CDR3 length equals 15 residues. The material for each subset, its genomic DNA, was split evenly across several immunoSEQ plates. This table comes from immunoSEQ multiplex PCR, and its TCRdb copy is limited to in-frame clones, with some not included. This table has some 2.4 million clones, 80% to 95% appearing once. The V gene is TRBV30, the J gene TRBJ2-5; 7 bases match TRBD2. The J call is in doubt because the DNA end fits TRBJ2-7 better. The sequencing input was naive CD4+ T cells from PBMCs. Described subset: CD45RA+ positively selected. This sequence originates from a young man in good health. Some clones in this sample may be carry-over from other donors' samples. The CDR3 DNA sequence: TGTGCCTGGAGTCCGAAATCGGGACTATCCTACGAGCAGTACTTC. Protein sequence: CAWSPKSGLSYEQYF.